The 24 T cell receptor beta chains reported below all come from one sample, sequenced in a study of PD-1 blockade in classical Hodgkin lymphoma (dated by TCRdb to 2020 to 2021). Library method: the immunoSEQ multiplex PCR assay. The source is immuneACCESS, and TCRdb retained only in-frame sequences with V and J called. Part of the clones is not carried over; for the studies checked, unresolved V genes explain less than half of this, and the remainder is unexplained. For this sample there are about 97,000 clones; 65% to 85% appear just once. Together, the top ten hold 12% of the sample. The time point label here, explained by the study, means: cycle 1 day 1 (C1D1), immediately before nivolumab initiation. Every trial patient had relapsed following autologous stem cell transplantation, and prior brentuximab vedotin exposure was what differed among cohorts A, B and C. Specimen: peripheral blood mononuclear cells (PBMCs), collected at baseline. These receptors all come from a human donor with classical Hodgkin lymphoma.

V is TRBV7-9 and J is TRBJ2-1; the D gene is possibly TRBD2 (5 bases). This CDR3 is 15 amino acids long. V lost 2 bases and J 4 bases, leaving 12 bases between the germline ends. The germline CDR1 and CDR2 sequences are SEHNR and FQNEAQ (reference sequence). The CDR3 DNA reads TGTGCCAGCAGCTTATTTGCGGGCCAGTACAATGAGCAGTTCTTC. Encoded protein: CASSLFAGQYNEQFF.

This clone was recorded only once. The rearrangement joins TRBV23-1 to TRBJ1-5, with a possible D match to TRBD1 (6 bases). TRBV23-1 is reported as an ORF; its role is uncertain. This CDR3 is 14 amino acids long. Trimming left V 6 bases short and J 6 bases short, with 15 bases between. CDR3 residues: CASRVRGVIQPQHF. The CDR3 coding sequence is TGCGCCAGCAGGGTTAGGGGGGTGATTCAGCCCCAGCATTTT.

A remark on this clone: Mismatch with germline at one junction end may stem from a read error. The chain uses TRBV28 and TRBJ2-2; 12 nucleotides agree with TRBD1. Germline V CDR1 and CDR2: MDHEN, SYDVKM. The CDR3 is 16 amino acids. The CDR3 loop reads CASSLFGTGGSGELFF. CDR3 sequence (DNA): TGTGCCAGCAGCTTATTCGGGACAGGGGGCAGCGGGGAGCTGTTTTTT.

The V gene is TRBV25-1, the J gene TRBJ2-5, with 7 bases aligning to TRBD1. Germline assignment: CDR1 MGHDK and CDR2 SYGVNS. V was pared by 4 bases and J by 2 bases, with 7 bases of the junction left unmatched. The CDR3 totals 15 residues. CDR3 sequence (DNA): TGTGCCAGCAGTGTTGGAACAGGGGCTCAAGAGACCCAGTACTTC. This codes for CASSVGTGAQETQYF.

The rearrangement links TRBV15 to TRBJ2-7, with 11 bases identical to TRBD1. V gave up 0 bases and J gave up 7 bases; unmatched junction bases: 8. The germline CDR1 and CDR2 sequences are LNHNV and YYDKDF (reference sequence). This CDR3 region has 16 residues. The CDR3: CATSRDMGQGGGEQYF. The CDR3 bases are TGTGCCACCAGCAGAGATATGGGACAGGGGGGCGGTGAGCAGTACTTC.

The chain joins TRBV6-5 to TRBJ1-1; D not certain. The CDR3 totals 12 residues. The germline gives CDR1 MNHEY, CDR2 SVGAGI. V lost 5 bases, J lost 0 bases, and 4 bases lay in between. The CDR3 here is CASSRLNTEAFF. The DNA of the CDR3 is TGTGCCAGCAGTCGCTTGAACACTGAAGCTTTCTTT.

This chain links TRBV10-3 with TRBJ1-2, with D possibly being TRBD1 (5 bases). CDR1 is ENHRY and CDR2 is SYGVKD in the germline V gene. V was cut by 8 bases and J by 2 bases, with 12 bases left in between. The CDR3 runs to 13 residues. This CDR3 is CAIHGGLNYGYTF. The CDR3, as DNA: TGTGCCATCCATGGGGGATTAAACTATGGCTACACCTTC.

The V gene is TRBV28, the J gene TRBJ1-3; 7 positions match TRBD1. Germline values: CDR1 MDHEN, CDR2 SYDVKM. This CDR3 is 14 amino acids long. The junction had 10 bases not matched to a gene; V was cut back by 6 bases and J by 8 bases. CDR3 residues: CASRPTGARDTIYF. CDR3 DNA: TGTGCCAGCAGACCTACAGGGGCTCGGGACACCATATATTTT.

V gene TRBV5-6 combines with J gene TRBJ2-3; D is unresolved. CDR3 length: 14 residues. Trimming removed 4 bases from V and 0 bases from J, with 9 bases in between. Per the germline V gene, CDR1 is SGHDT and CDR2 is YYEEEE. DNA for the CDR3: TGTGCCAGCAGCGCCACTACTAGCACAGATACGCAGTATTTT. This codes for CASSATTSTDTQYF.

The chain recombines TRBV5-1 with TRBJ2-5, with 8 bases aligning to TRBD1. With 0 bases clipped from V and 3 bases from J, the junction kept 7 bases outside the gene matches. Germline CDR1 SGHRS, CDR2 YFSETQ. The length of the CDR3 is 16 residues. The CDR3 DNA reads as TGCGCCAGCAGCTTGGGGGGCAGGGGGCGCGAAGAGACCCAGTACTTC. The encoded protein is CASSLGGRGREETQYF.

The chain uses TRBV18 and TRBJ1-4; 9 bases are a match to TRBD1. Germline V CDR1 and CDR2: KGHSH, LQKENI. Trimming removed 5 bases from V and 8 bases from J; junction bases left unmatched: 3. The CDR3 extends over 13 amino acids. Here the CDR3 reads CASSGQGKEKLFF. DNA for the CDR3: TGTGCCAGCTCAGGACAGGGGAAAGAAAAACTGTTTTTT.

J is TRBJ2-7 and V is TRBV7-9, with TRBD2 identical over 11 bases. This CDR3 is built from 18 residues. Germline CDR1 and CDR2: SEHNR and FQNEAQ (reference sequence). Losses at the gene ends were 1 base for V and 7 bases for J; bases not matched to a gene: 15. The CDR3 nucleotides read TGTGCCAGCAGCTTAGGCAGGTCAACTAGCGGGAGATCTGTTGAGCAGTACTTC. As protein: CASSLGRSTSGRSVEQYF.

The gene calls are TRBV9 and TRBJ2-7; D possibly corresponds to TRBD2 (5 bases). The V gene lost 4 bases and the J gene lost 1 base, with 12 bases spanning the gap. This CDR3 contains 14 residues. The V gene's germline CDR1 is SGDLS and CDR2 YYNGEE. The CDR3 protein is CASSPAGNSYEQYF. CDR3 nucleotides: TGTGCCAGCAGCCCCGCCGGGAATTCCTACGAGCAGTACTTC. Filled out from reference TRBV9 and TRBJ2-7, the complete variable domain reads DSGVTQTPKHLITATGQRVTLRCSPRSGDLSVYWYQQSLDQGLQFLIQYYNGEERAKGNILERFSAQQFPDLHSELNLSSLELGDSALYFCASSPAGNSYEQYFGPGTRLTVT.

The chain links TRBV29-1 to TRBJ2-1; D unresolved. Trimming left V 4 bases short and J 13 bases short, with 11 bases between. Germline assignment: CDR1 SQVTM and CDR2 ANQGSEA. This CDR3 has 10 amino acids. This chain's CDR3 is CSVVPGPQFF. CDR3 sequence (DNA): TGCAGCGTTGTTCCCGGGCCCCAGTTCTTC.

J is TRBJ2-7 and V is TRBV18, with 9 bases identical to TRBD1. This CDR3 is 14 amino acids long. Germline V gene lookup returns CDR1 KGHSH and CDR2 LQKENI. V lost 4 bases, J lost 2 bases, and 3 bases stayed unmatched. CDR3 nucleotide sequence: TGTGCCAGCTCACAGACAGGGGGAGCCTACGAGCAGTACTTC. Amino acid sequence: CASSQTGGAYEQYF.

This clone has just a few counts. The chain links TRBV5-8 to TRBJ2-1, with D uncertain. Germline V CDR1 and CDR2: SGHTS, YDEGEE. Between the trimmed V and J ends, which lost 0 bases and 12 bases, there was a span of 19 bases. The CDR3 length is 15 residues. CDR3 bases: TGTGCCAGCAGCTTGGTGGTAAATACCCATCTCCCGCAGTTCTTC. The encoded protein is CASSLVVNTHLPQFF.

The rearrangement joins TRBV18 to TRBJ2-1; 11 nucleotides match TRBD2. This CDR3 region has 18 residues. The J segment lost 9 bases and the V segment lost 1 base, leaving 14 bases of the junction unmatched. Germline V gene data show CDR1 as KGHSH and CDR2 as LQKENI. CDR3 sequence reads: CASSPLIAGGSVAGEQFF. The CDR3 nucleotides are TGTGCCAGCTCACCACTCATAGCGGGAGGGTCGGTTGCGGGTGAGCAGTTCTTC. The full variable domain, completed using reference TRBV18 and TRBJ2-1, is NAGVMQNPRHLVRRRGQEARLRCSPMKGHSHVYWYRQLPEEGLKFMVYLQKENIIDESGMPKERFSAEFPKEGPSILRIQQVVRGDSAAYFCASSPLIAGGSVAGEQFFGPGTRLTVL.

V and J are TRBV5-1 and TRBJ2-7, with a tentative D call TRBD2 (5 bases). CDR3 length: 14 residues. Germline V gene sequence: CDR1 SGHRS, CDR2 YFSETQ. V gave up 0 bases and J gave up 2 bases, with 9 bases separating them. The CDR3, as DNA: TGCGCCAGCAGCTTGGCCACGGGGACCTACGAGCAGTACTTC. Amino acids: CASSLATGTYEQYF.

This chain connects TRBV7-2 to TRBJ1-6, with 9 nucleotides matching TRBD1. Trimming removed 5 bases from V and 9 bases from J; junction bases left unmatched: 8. The CDR3 is made up of 15 amino acids. The germline V gene encodes CDR1 SGHTA and CDR2 FQGNSA. The CDR3 sequence is CASSLGQGQGSPLHF. DNA of the CDR3: TGTGCCAGCAGCCTTGGACAGGGGCAGGGTTCACCCCTCCACTTT.

This clone appeared a single time. The chain carries TRBV4-2 and TRBJ1-1; unclear D gene. The CDR3 loop spans 13 amino acids. The germline V and J ends were trimmed by 3 bases and 5 bases, with 10 bases remaining between them. CDR1 and CDR2 (germline): LGHNA, YNFKEQ. The CDR3 DNA is TGTGCCAGCAGCCAGGGCGATACGACTGAAGCTTTCTTT. Protein: CASSQGDTTEAFF.

The chain uses TRBV29-1 and TRBJ1-1; TRBD1 might be the D (5 bases). The CDR3 is made up of 10 amino acids. V shed 6 bases and J shed 11 bases, with 13 bases lying between them. CDR1 SQVTM and CDR2 ANQGSEA come from the germline V gene. As DNA, the CDR3 is TGCAGCGTGTATGACAGTCTGGCTTTCTTT. Encoded protein: CSVYDSLAFF.

The rearrangement links TRBV5-4 to TRBJ2-5; the match to TRBD2 covers 9 bases. V shed 4 bases and J 5 bases; nucleotides not matched to a gene: 15. The V gene's germline CDR1 is SGHNT and CDR2 YYREEE (reference sequence). The length of the CDR3 is 17 residues. The CDR3 sequence is CASSGGTSTSQRETQYF. As DNA, the CDR3 is TGTGCCAGCAGCGGGGGGACTAGCACTTCCCAGAGGGAGACCCAGTACTTC.

The chain links TRBV11-2 to TRBJ2-2; D possibly corresponds to TRBD2 (6 bases). The germline gives CDR1 SGHAT, CDR2 FQNNGV. The CDR3 is 15 residues long. V was shortened by 3 bases and J by 0 bases, with 8 bases between the two germline ends. CDR3 protein: CASSFGLPNTGELFF. CDR3 sequence (DNA): TGTGCCAGCAGCTTCGGACTACCGAACACCGGGGAGCTGTTTTTT.

The gene calls are TRBV14 and TRBJ2-7; D may correspond to TRBD1 or TRBD2 (5 bases each). Germline assignment: CDR1 SGHDN and CDR2 FVKESK. V lost 1 base to trimming and J lost 5 bases, with 9 bases between them. This CDR3 spans 13 amino acids. This CDR3 reads CASSQVRDDEQYF. In DNA, the CDR3 is TGTGCCAGCAGCCAAGTTAGGGACGACGAGCAGTACTTC. Drawing the rest from reference TRBV14 and TRBJ2-7, the complete variable domain is EAGVTQFPSHSVIEKGQTVTLRCDPISGHDNLYWYRRVMGKEIKFLLHFVKESKQDESGMPNNRFLAERTGGTYSTLKVQPAELEDSGVYFCASSQVRDDEQYFGPGTRLTVT.